Included here is one TCR beta chain sequence, with context. Its antigen is as yet unknown. These data originate in a study of long-term antiretroviral therapy in people with HIV. The study, taken as a whole, reports: Repertoires from HIV showed CDR3 length ranges narrower than those of controls. Despite increasing after ART, diversity remained lower than that of transplant donor controls.

Only United States sites treated participants with HIV. V was cut by 4 bases and J by 7 bases, with 18 bases left in between. This CDR3 spans 15 amino acids. Germline V gives CDR1 SGHTA, CDR2 FQGNSA. The assay, immunoSEQ v3.0, was run at survey level. TCRdb keeps only in-frame clones here, not all; method: immunoSEQ multiplex PCR. The table shows fewer than 20,000 clones, with approximately 85% occurring only once. The gene calls are TRBV7-2 and TRBJ2-3; D might be TRBD2 (6 bases). The TCR sequence derives from a man between 25 and 39 years old with HIV. The input for sequencing was unsorted PBMCs, taken at the start of antiretroviral therapy. The chain's CDR3 is CASSYDRGFANTQYF. CDR3 DNA: TGTGCCAGCAGCTATGATCGGGGGTTTGCAAATACGCAGTATTTT.